Listed here are 28 T cell receptor beta chains from one sample, sequenced in a study of quantifying T cell responses using KT2 cells. Study summary: TCR alpha and beta constant-region primers primed reverse transcription of RNA.

The cDNA 3' end received a ligated oligonucleotide with a UMI. First-round PCR used three to four cycles and beta primers RC1.1 and RC1.2 covering TRBC1 and TRBC2. TCRdb re-analysed the UMI-ligation and nested PCR reads in MiXCR, keeping a single row per CDR3 protein. This table holds about 32,000 distinct CDR3 sequences, under 7.5% found once. The sample taken for sequencing was PBMCs spiked with cells of the T cell clone KT2. These receptors were taken from a human donor.

The CDR3 loop is CASSFFDEEGETQYF. The CDR3 DNA sequence: TGTGCCAGCAGCTTTTTCGACGAGGAGGGGGAGACCCAGTACTTC. The gene calls are TRBV7-9 and TRBJ2-5; D is possibly TRBD2 (6 bases). This CDR3 is built from 15 residues. Germline lookup yields CDR1 SEHNR and CDR2 FQNEAQ (reference sequence). The V gene lost 3 bases and the J gene lost 5 bases, with 16 bases spanning the gap.

This clonotype was seen ten or more times. The chain joins TRBV18 to TRBJ2-1, with D perhaps TRBD1 or TRBD2 (5 bases each). The CDR3 totals 15 residues. Trimming cost V 6 bases and J 6 bases, with 18 bases left between them. Looked up from germline, CDR1 is KGHSH and CDR2 is LQKENI. The CDR3: CASSSNGGPLNEQFF. The CDR3 DNA follows: TGTGCCAGCTCTTCCAATGGGGGACCCCTCAATGAGCAGTTCTTC.

This clonotype was seen a handful of times. The chain joins TRBV7-3 to TRBJ2-2, with 9 bases that match TRBD2. CDR1 and CDR2 (germline): SGHTA, FQGTGA. V lost 3 bases and J lost 4; bases outside the gene matches: 9. The CDR3 contains 17 residues. CDR3 sequence reads: CASSLGGRAPGTGELFF. For the CDR3, the DNA is TGTGCCAGCAGCTTGGGCGGGAGGGCCCCGGGCACCGGGGAGCTGTTTTTT.

This clonotype occurred many times. This chain joins TRBV12-3 or TRBV12-4 and TRBJ1-1, with D possibly TRBD1 on 5 matching bases. V was shortened by 4 bases and J by 4 bases, with 13 bases between the two germline ends. This CDR3 region has 14 residues. CDR3 loop: CASSSNFGGTEAFF. DNA for the CDR3: TGTGCCAGCAGTTCTAATTTCGGGGGCACTGAAGCTTTCTTT.

This clonotype was counted at least ten times. This chain connects TRBV23-1 to TRBJ2-7, with D tentatively TRBD1 (5 bases). TRBV23-1 is noted as an ORF with a role that remains uncertain. This CDR3 spans 16 amino acids. Trimming left V 0 bases short and J 5 bases short, with 17 bases between. Here the CDR3 DNA reads TGCGCCAGCAGTCAATCGATGGCAGGGAAGGGCAACGAGCAGTACTTC. As protein: CASSQSMAGKGNEQYF.

This clonotype occurred a few times. The chain couples TRBV27 to TRBJ2-7, with TRBD2 identical over 7 bases. The CDR3 is 16 amino acids. CDR1 and CDR2 from the germline V gene are MNHEY and SMNVEV (reference sequence). V gave up 3 bases and J gave up 5 bases; unmatched junction bases: 13. The CDR3 reads CASSLDGTGGRNEQYF. The CDR3, as DNA: TGTGCCAGCAGTTTGGACGGTACGGGAGGTCGCAACGAGCAGTACTTC.

This clonotype was seen many times. The CDR3 DNA sequence: TGCAGTGCTAGTGACAGGTTCGGGATCCAGACCCAGTACTTC. Residues: CSASDRFGIQTQYF. This chain uses TRBV20-1 with TRBJ2-5, with TRBD1 as a possible D gene (6 bases). The V gene lost 3 bases and the J gene lost 6 bases, with 17 bases spanning the gap. Looked up from germline, CDR1 is DFQATT and CDR2 is SNEGSKA (reference sequence). The CDR3 has 14 residues.

This clonotype turned up a few times. The chain links TRBV6-5 to TRBJ1-1; no definite D call. Trimming removed 4 bases at V and 3 bases at J, with 6 bases between. CDR1 is MNHEY, CDR2 SVGAGI, per germline. This CDR3 region has 12 residues. The CDR3 DNA reads as TGTGCCAGCAGTTCATTGTACACTGAAGCTTTCTTT. It specifies CASSSLYTEAFF.

The chain has TRBV7-2 and TRBJ2-3; 9 bases are shared with TRBD2. The CDR3 sequence is 16 residues long. CDR1 and CDR2 from the germline V gene are SGHTA and FQGNSA. V lost 4 bases and J lost 4; bases outside the gene matches: 9. Here the CDR3 DNA reads TGTGCCAGCAGCTCCCCGAGGGGCGGGGGGGCAGATACGCAGTATTTT. Protein sequence: CASSSPRGGGADTQYF.

A single count supports this clonotype. This chain connects TRBV5-5 to TRBJ2-1, with 11 nucleotides matching TRBD2. Trimming cost V 4 bases and J 5 bases; bases outside gene matches: 8. CDR1 and CDR2 (germline): SGHKS, YYEKEE (reference sequence). This CDR3 comprises 16 residues. CDR3 sequence reads: CASSLGGTSGNNEQFF. For the CDR3, the DNA is TGTGCCAGCAGCCTGGGCGGGACTAGCGGCAACAATGAGCAGTTCTTC.

This clonotype was counted only a few times. V and J are TRBV20-1 and TRBJ2-7, with 9 bases that match TRBD2. Germline V gene data show CDR1 as DFQATT and CDR2 as SNEGSKA (reference sequence). V gave up 5 bases and J gave up 4 bases; unmatched junction bases: 9. The CDR3 has 14 amino acids. CDR3 protein: CSASSSGKEYEQYF. DNA for the CDR3: TGCAGTGCTTCCTCTAGCGGGAAGGAGTACGAGCAGTACTTC.

In its sample, this clonotype was seen a few times. The chain has TRBV27 and TRBJ1-1; no clear D. Trimming removed 2 bases from V and 1 base from J, with 8 bases in between. The CDR3 sequence is 14 residues long. Germline V gene data show CDR1 as MNHEY and CDR2 as SMNVEV (reference sequence). The CDR3 nucleotides read TGTGCCAGCAGTTTAGGCGGGAGGAACACTGAAGCTTTCTTT. Encoded protein: CASSLGGRNTEAFF.

This clonotype was counted at least ten times. The chain uses TRBV25-1 and TRBJ2-1; D perhaps matches TRBD1 (6 bases). Germline assignment: CDR1 MGHDK and CDR2 SYGVNS. The CDR3 consists of 11 residues. The V end lost 4 bases, the J end lost 13 bases, and 11 bases lay between the germline ends. CDR3 DNA: TGTGCCAGCAGTGGGGGACAACATCAGTTCTTC. This encodes CASSGGQHQFF.

The sample holds many counts of this clonotype. This rearrangement joins TRBV20-1 to TRBJ2-3; no firm D call. The CDR3 loop spans 15 amino acids. The V and J ends lost 7 bases and 2 bases respectively, with 19 bases between them. Germline V gene data show CDR1 as DFQATT and CDR2 as SNEGSKA (reference sequence). CDR3 nucleotides: TGCAGTGGACAATTAGGGCCTACACACACAGATACGCAGTATTTT. Protein: CSGQLGPTHTDTQYF.

This clonotype was counted at least ten times. J is TRBJ2-7 and V is TRBV7-9, with D unclear. The CDR3 length is 12 residues. Trimming left V 5 bases short and J 3 bases short, with 8 bases between. Germline V gives CDR1 SEHNR, CDR2 FQNEAQ (reference sequence). The DNA for the CDR3 is TGTGCCAGCAGCCCGTCAGACTACGAGCAGTACTTC. Translating it yields CASSPSDYEQYF.

This chain connects TRBV20-1 to TRBJ2-7; D may be TRBD1 (6 bases). V lost 6 bases to trimming and J lost 4 bases, with 13 bases between them. CDR1 is DFQATT and CDR2 is SNEGSKA in the germline V gene (reference sequence). The CDR3 consists of 12 residues. The CDR3 nucleotides are TGCAGTGCACTTCGGACAGATTACGAGCAGTACTTC. Translating it yields CSALRTDYEQYF.

About this clonotype itself: A much larger clonotype is one base distant, so this may be a read error. The rearrangement joins TRBV20-1 to TRBJ2-7, with D tentatively TRBD2 (6 bases). This CDR3 has 14 residues. Germline V gives CDR1 DFQATT, CDR2 SNEGSKA (reference sequence). In nucleotides, the CDR3 is TGCGGTGCTAGTCCCGCAGCGGGCGCCCACGAGCAGTACTTC. Translating gives CGASPAAGAHEQYF.

This clonotype was observed a single time. The chain has TRBV11-2 and TRBJ2-1, with 7 bases aligning to TRBD2. After removal of 5 bases from V and 1 base from J, the junction contained 11 bases not matched to a gene. The CDR3 runs 17 residues. CDR1 is SGHAT, CDR2 FQNNGV, per germline. The CDR3 region has the DNA TGTGCCAGCAGCCCCGCCGGGGGGAGGAGGTCCTACAATGAGCAGTTCTTC. Protein product: CASSPAGGRRSYNEQFF. Based on the CDR3 plus reference TRBV11-2 and TRBJ2-1, the full variable domain is EAGVAQSPRYKIIEKRQSVAFWCNPISGHATLYWYQQILGQGPKLLIQFQNNGVVDDSQLPKDRFSAERLKGVDSTLKIQPAKLEDSAVYLCASSPAGGRRSYNEQFFGPGTRLTVL.

At least ten counts were recorded for this clonotype. This chain connects TRBV12-3 or TRBV12-4 to TRBJ1-1; D is perhaps TRBD1 (5 bases). The CDR3 covers 14 residues. V was pared by 2 bases and J by 0 bases, with 7 bases between. The CDR3 sequence: CASSLKDMNTEAFF. The CDR3, as DNA: TGTGCCAGCAGTTTAAAGGACATGAACACTGAAGCTTTCTTT.

This clonotype was detected many times. The V call is TRBV6-6, the J call TRBJ2-5; 14 bases are a match to TRBD2. The germline gives CDR1 MNHNY, CDR2 SVGAGI (reference sequence). The CDR3 runs 17 residues. V was pared by 4 bases and J by 1 base, with 5 bases of the junction left unmatched. CDR3 DNA sequence: TGTGCCAGCAGTTCATGGACTAGCGGGGGGTTCCAAGAGACCCAGTACTTC. It specifies CASSSWTSGGFQETQYF.

This clonotype was recorded a few times. The genes are TRBV15 and TRBJ2-1; 7 nucleotides agree with TRBD1. The CDR3 has 17 residues. V lost 5 bases to trimming and J lost 3 bases; unmatched junction nucleotides: 13. CDR1 LNHNV and CDR2 YYDKDF come from the germline V gene (reference sequence). The CDR3 here is CATSGEPQGVVYNEQFF. CDR3 DNA sequence: TGTGCCACCAGCGGGGAGCCCCAGGGGGTTGTCTACAATGAGCAGTTCTTC.

The V gene is TRBV3-1, the J gene TRBJ1-2; maybe TRBD1 (6 bases). Between the trimmed V and J ends, which lost 3 bases and 8 bases, there was a span of 19 bases. The germline V gene has CDR1 LGHDT and CDR2 YNNKEL (reference sequence). The CDR3 length is 15 residues. The CDR3 DNA reads as TGTGCCAGCAGCCACCCGGACCCAGGGGCACCGGGCTACACCTTC. Translated: CASSHPDPGAPGYTF.

This clonotype was seen at least ten times. V is TRBV20-1 and J is TRBJ2-1, with TRBD2 identical over 7 bases. Per the germline V gene, CDR1 is DFQATT and CDR2 is SNEGSKA (reference sequence). CDR3 size: 12 residues. This CDR3 reads CSGGRGENEQFF. CDR3 nucleotides: TGCAGCGGAGGGAGGGGTGAAAATGAGCAGTTCTTC.

This clonotype was seen ten or more times. The V and J genes are TRBV7-8 and TRBJ1-5; D remains ambiguous. V was pared by 5 bases and J by 4 bases, with 9 bases between. CDR1 is SGHVS, CDR2 FQNEAQ, per germline. There are 13 residues in the CDR3. In DNA form, the CDR3 reads TGTGCCAGCAGCCCCACTTGGAATCAGCCCCAGCATTTT. Its translation is CASSPTWNQPQHF.

This clonotype occurred many times. The V gene is TRBV10-3, the J gene TRBJ2-7; D could derive from TRBD1 or TRBD2 (5 bases each). The germline V gene has CDR1 ENHRY and CDR2 SYGVKD. CDR3 length equals 17 residues. Trimming removed 8 bases at V and 0 bases at J, with 23 bases between. The CDR3: CAIGGLPGTRSSYEQYF. The CDR3 DNA is TGTGCCATCGGGGGATTGCCCGGGACGAGAAGCTCCTACGAGCAGTACTTC.

J is TRBJ2-1 and V is TRBV7-3; 12 positions match TRBD2. V trimming: 5 bases; J trimming: 6 bases; junction bases outside the gene matches: 5. Germline V lookup: CDR1 SGHTA, CDR2 FQGTGA. The CDR3 consists of 15 residues. CDR3 DNA sequence: TGTGCCAGCAGCCGGGGACTAGCGGGTATCAATGAGCAGTTCTTC. Translation gives CASSRGLAGINEQFF.

This clonotype was counted many times. V is TRBV18 and J is TRBJ1-1; D gene uncertain. The germline V gene encodes CDR1 KGHSH and CDR2 LQKENI. Trimming took off 3 bases at V and 1 base at J, with 9 bases between the two ends. This CDR3 comprises 14 residues. The CDR3 spells CASSPIPRNTEAFF. The CDR3 DNA reads as TGTGCCAGCTCACCGATACCAAGGAACACTGAAGCTTTCTTT.

This clonotype has ten or more counts. CDR3 region: CASSTLGGESADTQYF. Here the CDR3 DNA reads TGTGCCAGCAGTACGTTGGGGGGCGAAAGCGCCGATACGCAGTATTTT. The V gene is TRBV7-2, the J gene TRBJ2-3; D is tentatively TRBD1 or TRBD2 (6 bases each). The V end was cut by 6 bases, the J end by 6 bases, with 22 bases between. This CDR3 has 16 residues. Looked up from germline, CDR1 is SGHTA and CDR2 is FQGNSA.